This TCR beta chain appears in the sequencing data of a study of T cell repertoires and Cas9 in healthy adults. Study-level background: SpCas9-reactive CD4 and CD8 T cells were characterized for potency, cytotoxicity and lineage.

In germline, CDR1 is KGHSH, CDR2 LQKENI. Trimming took off 2 bases at V and 8 bases at J, with 18 bases between the two ends. The CDR3 spans 15 residues. Measured with immunoSEQ multiplex PCR; TCRdb has only the in-frame clones, and not every one. In the table there are about 14,000 clones, approximately 92% of which are singletons. Notes on the study in general: Reportedly, SpCas9-reactive effector T cell proliferation and function were mitigated by SpCas9-reactive Tregs in vitro.

A word on this clone: Its target is unknown.

This sequence was found in a human donor in good health. The gene calls are TRBV18 and TRBJ1-2; D gene uncertain. The sequenced material came from Tregs (CD4+, CD25+, CD127-, CD137-, CD154-) from PBMCs; culture status not recorded. CDR3: CASSPGVTDYRGYTF. Written as DNA, the CDR3 is TGTGCCAGCTCACCAGGGGTTACGGATTATAGGGGCTACACCTTC.